This TCR beta chain was found in a study of blood T cell repertoires in COVID-19. In the study overall: Samples representing acute and convalescent COVID-19 were sourced from the United States, Italy and Spain.

This CDR3 contains 14 residues. Germline assignment: CDR1 GTSNPN and CDR2 SVGIG (reference sequence). Trimming took 6 bases from V and 2 from J; bases not matched to a gene: 8. Using immunoSEQ multiplex PCR, the repertoire was profiled, and TCRdb retains in-frame clones only, with some absent. The table has 190,000 or so clones, around nine tenths seen once. The TCR sequence derives from a man aged 35-49 years with active or convalescent COVID-19. This rearrangement joins TRBV30 to TRBJ2-7; 9 bases align to TRBD1. Input material: peripheral blood. CDR3 amino acids: CACFRTGVPYEQYF. In nucleotides, the CDR3 is TGTGCCTGTTTCCGGACAGGGGTTCCCTACGAGCAGTACTTC.